Each of the 5 T cell receptor beta chains below was sequenced from the same sample in a study of shared clonotypes between healthy human individuals. Repertoires were generated with immunoSEQ multiplex PCR, while TCRdb's copy carries only in-frame clones and drops some. The profile covers millions of clones, with approximately 90% appearing a single time and more than 0.12% taken by the ten largest. The sample consisted of naive CD4+ T cells sorted from blood. Subset noted: CD45RA+ positively selected. The receptor set was obtained from a young man in good health.

The CDR3 sequence is CASSHGGTYNEQFF. The CDR3 region has the DNA TGCGCCAGCAGCCATGGGGGGACCTACAATGAGCAGTTCTTC. V gene TRBV4-1 combines with J gene TRBJ2-1, with a tentative D call TRBD2 (6 bases). CDR1 and CDR2 from the germline V gene are MGHRA and YSYEKL. The CDR3 is 14 amino acids. Deletions cut 3 bases from V and 2 bases from J, with 8 bases between.

Comments on this clone: This same CDR3 is encoded by further DNA sequences in the sample. The chain is built from TRBV18 and TRBJ2-3, with a tentative D call TRBD1 (5 bases). With 3 bases removed from V and 1 base from J, the gap between germline ends came to 8 bases. CDR1 KGHSH and CDR2 LQKENI come from the germline V gene. The length of the CDR3 is 14 residues. CDR3 sequence reads: CASSPQGGTDTQYF. The CDR3 coding sequence is TGTGCCAGCTCACCTCAAGGGGGCACAGATACGCAGTATTTT. The full variable domain, rest sourced from reference TRBV18 and TRBJ2-3, is NAGVMQNPRHLVRRRGQEARLRCSPMKGHSHVYWYRQLPEEGLKFMVYLQKENIIDESGMPKERFSAEFPKEGPSILRIQQVVRGDSAAYFCASSPQGGTDTQYFGPGTRLTVL.

The chain employs TRBV6-5 and TRBJ2-5; TRBD1 matches at 7 bases. The CDR3 covers 14 residues. CDR1 is MNHEY, CDR2 SVGAGI, per germline. Losses at the gene ends were 5 bases for V and 4 bases for J; bases not matched to a gene: 7. The CDR3 spells CASSRSGGRETQYF. The CDR3 nucleotides read TGTGCCAGCAGTCGATCAGGGGGTCGAGAGACCCAGTACTTC.

V and J are TRBV2 and TRBJ2-1; TRBD2 aligns across 9 bases. After removal of 7 bases from V and 5 bases from J, the junction contained 9 bases not matched to a gene. The CDR3 has 15 amino acids. Germline loops: CDR1 SNHLY, CDR2 FYNNEI. As DNA, the CDR3 is TGTGCCAGCATCGTTCAAGCGGGGGGACACAATGAGCAGTTCTTC. This sequence encodes CASIVQAGGHNEQFF.

The V gene is TRBV27, the J gene TRBJ2-7; 9 bases match TRBD1. V lost 4 bases and J lost 6; bases outside the gene matches: 4. Germline V gives CDR1 MNHEY, CDR2 SMNVEV (reference sequence). The CDR3 is 13 amino acids. CDR3: CASSSGQGREQYF. The CDR3 nucleotides are TGTGCCAGCAGTTCGGGACAGGGCCGCGAGCAGTACTTC.